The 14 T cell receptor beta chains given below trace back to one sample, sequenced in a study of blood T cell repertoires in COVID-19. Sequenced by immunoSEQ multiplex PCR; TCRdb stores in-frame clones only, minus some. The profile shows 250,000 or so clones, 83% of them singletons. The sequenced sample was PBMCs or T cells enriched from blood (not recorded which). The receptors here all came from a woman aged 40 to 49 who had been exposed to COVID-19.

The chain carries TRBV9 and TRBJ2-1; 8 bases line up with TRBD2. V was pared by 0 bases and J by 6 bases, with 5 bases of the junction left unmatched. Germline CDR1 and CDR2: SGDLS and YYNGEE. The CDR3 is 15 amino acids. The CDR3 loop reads CASSVGGLAGNEQFF. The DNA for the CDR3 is TGTGCCAGCAGCGTAGGTGGGCTAGCGGGCAATGAGCAGTTCTTC.

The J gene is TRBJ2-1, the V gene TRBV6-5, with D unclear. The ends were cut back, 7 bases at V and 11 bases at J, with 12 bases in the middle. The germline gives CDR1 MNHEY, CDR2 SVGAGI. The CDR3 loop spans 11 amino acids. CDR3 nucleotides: TGTGCCAGCACCGAAATTAGCAAGCAGTTCTTC. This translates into CASTEISKQFF.

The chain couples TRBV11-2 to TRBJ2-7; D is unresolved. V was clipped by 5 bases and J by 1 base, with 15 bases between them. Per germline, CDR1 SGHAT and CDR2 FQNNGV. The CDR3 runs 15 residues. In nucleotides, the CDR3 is TGTGCCAGCAGCATCAGGATGCTTGATTCCTACGAGCAGTACTTC. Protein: CASSIRMLDSYEQYF.

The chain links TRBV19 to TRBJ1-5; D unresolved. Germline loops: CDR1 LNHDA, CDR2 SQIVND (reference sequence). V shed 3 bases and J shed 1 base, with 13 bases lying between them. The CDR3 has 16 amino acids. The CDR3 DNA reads TGTGCCAGTAGTATGGGCGGACTACTCAGCAATCAGCCCCAGCATTTT. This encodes CASSMGGLLSNQPQHF. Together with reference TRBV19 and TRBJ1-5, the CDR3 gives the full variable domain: DGGITQSPKYLFRKEGQNVTLSCEQNLNHDAMYWYRQDPGQGLRLIYYSQIVNDFQKGDIAEGYSVSREKKESFPLTVTSAQKNPTAFYLCASSMGGLLSNQPQHFGDGTRLSIL.

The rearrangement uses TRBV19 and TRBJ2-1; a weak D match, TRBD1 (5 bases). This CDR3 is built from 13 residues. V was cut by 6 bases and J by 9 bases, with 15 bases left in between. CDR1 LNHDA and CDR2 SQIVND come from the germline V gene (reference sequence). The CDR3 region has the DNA TGTGCCAGTAGGGGGCGGCTAGGGGCTGAGCAGTTCTTC. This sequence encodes CASRGRLGAEQFF. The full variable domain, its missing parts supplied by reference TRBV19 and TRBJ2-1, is DGGITQSPKYLFRKEGQNVTLSCEQNLNHDAMYWYRQDPGQGLRLIYYSQIVNDFQKGDIAEGYSVSREKKESFPLTVTSAQKNPTAFYLCASRGRLGAEQFFGPGTRLTVL.

DNA of the CDR3: TGTGCCAGCTCACGCAGGGGTGGTGAAGCTTTCTTT. Residues: CASSRRGGEAFF. The chain combines TRBV18 with TRBJ1-1; D may be TRBD1 (6 bases). The CDR3 extends over 12 amino acids. Germline V CDR1 and CDR2: KGHSH, LQKENI. The V gene lost 4 bases and the J gene lost 7 bases, with 10 bases spanning the gap.

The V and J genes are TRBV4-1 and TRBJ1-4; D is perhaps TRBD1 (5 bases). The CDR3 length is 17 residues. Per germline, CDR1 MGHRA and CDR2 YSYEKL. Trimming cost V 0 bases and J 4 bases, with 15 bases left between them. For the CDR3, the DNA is TGCGCCAGCAGCCAAGATAACCGACAGAGCCTTAATGAAAAACTGTTTTTT. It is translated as CASSQDNRQSLNEKLFF.

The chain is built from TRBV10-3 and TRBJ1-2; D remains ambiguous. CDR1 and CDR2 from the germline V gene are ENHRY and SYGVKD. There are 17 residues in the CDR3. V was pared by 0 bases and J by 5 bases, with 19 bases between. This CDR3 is CAISESSWTRRRYGYTF. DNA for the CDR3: TGTGCCATCAGTGAGTCCTCTTGGACCCGGCGGAGGTATGGCTACACCTTC.

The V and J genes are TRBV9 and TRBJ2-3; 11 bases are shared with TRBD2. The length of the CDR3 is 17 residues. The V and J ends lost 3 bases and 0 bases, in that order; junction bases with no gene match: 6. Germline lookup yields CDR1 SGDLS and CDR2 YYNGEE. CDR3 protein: CASSALGTSGSTDTQYF. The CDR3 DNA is TGTGCCAGCAGCGCGTTGGGGACTAGCGGTAGCACAGATACGCAGTATTTT.

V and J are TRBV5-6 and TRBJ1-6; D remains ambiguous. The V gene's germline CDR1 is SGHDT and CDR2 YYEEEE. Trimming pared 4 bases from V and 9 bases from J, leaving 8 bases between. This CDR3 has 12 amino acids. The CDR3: CASSRPGSPLHF. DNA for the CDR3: TGTGCCAGCAGCCGCCCGGGTTCACCCCTCCACTTT.

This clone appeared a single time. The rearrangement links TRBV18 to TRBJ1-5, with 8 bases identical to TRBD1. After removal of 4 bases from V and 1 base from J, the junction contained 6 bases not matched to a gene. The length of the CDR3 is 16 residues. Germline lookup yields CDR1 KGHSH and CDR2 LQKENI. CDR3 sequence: CASSLGQGLSNQPQHF. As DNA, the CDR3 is TGTGCCAGCTCACTTGGACAGGGTCTAAGCAATCAGCCCCAGCATTTT.

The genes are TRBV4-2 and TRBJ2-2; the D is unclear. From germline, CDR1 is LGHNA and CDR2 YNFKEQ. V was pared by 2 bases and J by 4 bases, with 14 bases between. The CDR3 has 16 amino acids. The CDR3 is CASSQSASRSTGELFF. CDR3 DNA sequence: TGTGCCAGCAGCCAATCTGCTTCTAGGTCCACCGGGGAGCTGTTTTTT.

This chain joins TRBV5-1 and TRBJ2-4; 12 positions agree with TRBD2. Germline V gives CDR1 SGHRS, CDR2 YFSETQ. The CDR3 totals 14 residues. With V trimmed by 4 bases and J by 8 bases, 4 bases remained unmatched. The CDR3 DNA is TGCGCCAGCAGCCCTAGCGGGGGGGCTTACATTCAGTACTTC. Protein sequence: CASSPSGGAYIQYF.

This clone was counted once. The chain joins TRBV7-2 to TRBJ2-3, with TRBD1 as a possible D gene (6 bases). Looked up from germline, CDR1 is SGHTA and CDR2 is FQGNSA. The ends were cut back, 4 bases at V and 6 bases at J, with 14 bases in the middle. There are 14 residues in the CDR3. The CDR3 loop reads CASSSLQGMDTQYF. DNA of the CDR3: TGTGCCAGCAGCTCCCTACAGGGAATGGATACGCAGTATTTT.